This record concerns one T cell receptor (beta chain) sequence. In germline, CDR1 is SGHTA, CDR2 FQGNSA. The CDR3 consists of 17 residues. The V gene lost 5 bases and the J gene lost 7 bases, with 24 bases spanning the gap. Naive CD8 cells comprised CD45RO-negative, CCR7-positively selected cells, excluding terminally differentiated effector memory CD45RA+ cells. Adult donors, all healthy and HIV-negative, had no recent acute infections or vaccinations. The sample originates from a study of shared clonotypes between healthy human individuals. Measured with immunoSEQ multiplex PCR; TCRdb has only the in-frame clones, and not every one. The repertoire holds millions of clones, with about 92% as singletons.

The TCR originated in a man in his late teens or twenties in good health. Some clones in this sample may be carry-over from other donors' samples. The rearrangement joins TRBV7-2 to TRBJ2-1; D may match TRBD1 or TRBD2 (5 bases each). The specimen sequenced was naive CD8+ T cells from PBMCs. CDR3 residues: CASSQTGAPSTVNEQFF. CDR3 coding DNA: TGTGCCAGCAGCCAAACCGGGGCCCCGTCGACTGTGAATGAGCAGTTCTTC.